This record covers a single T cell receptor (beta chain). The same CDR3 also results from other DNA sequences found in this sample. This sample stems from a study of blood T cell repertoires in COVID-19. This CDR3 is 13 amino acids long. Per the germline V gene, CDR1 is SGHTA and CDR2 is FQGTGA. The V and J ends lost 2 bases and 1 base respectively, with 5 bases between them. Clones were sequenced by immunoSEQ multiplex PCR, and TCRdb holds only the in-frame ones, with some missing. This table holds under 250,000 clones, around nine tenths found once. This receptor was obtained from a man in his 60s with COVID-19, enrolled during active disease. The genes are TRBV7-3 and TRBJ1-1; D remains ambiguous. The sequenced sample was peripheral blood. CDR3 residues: CASSLGQNTEAFF. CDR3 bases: TGTGCCAGCAGCTTAGGCCAGAACACTGAAGCTTTCTTT.